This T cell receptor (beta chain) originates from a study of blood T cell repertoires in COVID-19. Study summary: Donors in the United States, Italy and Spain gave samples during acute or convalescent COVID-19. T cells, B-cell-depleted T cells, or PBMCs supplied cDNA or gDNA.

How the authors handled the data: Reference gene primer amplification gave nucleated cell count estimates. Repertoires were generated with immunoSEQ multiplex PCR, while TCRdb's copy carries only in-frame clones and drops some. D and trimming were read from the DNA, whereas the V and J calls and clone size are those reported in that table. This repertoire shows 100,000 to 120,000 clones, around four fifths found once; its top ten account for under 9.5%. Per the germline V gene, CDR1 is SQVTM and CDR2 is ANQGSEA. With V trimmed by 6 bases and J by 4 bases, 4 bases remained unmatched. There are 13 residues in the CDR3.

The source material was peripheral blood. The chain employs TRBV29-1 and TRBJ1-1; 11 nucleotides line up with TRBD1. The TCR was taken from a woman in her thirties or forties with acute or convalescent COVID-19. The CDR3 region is CSVRGQGATEAFF. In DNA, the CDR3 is TGCAGCGTCCGCGGACAGGGGGCCACTGAAGCTTTCTTT.